One sample yielded the 5 T cell receptor beta chains listed below, sequenced in a study of blood T cell repertoires in COVID-19. TCRdb's table, derived via immunoSEQ multiplex PCR, lists solely in-frame clones and lacks some. Altogether some 260,000 clones are present, roughly 80% being singletons, with the ten largest covering roughly 9.8%. Input material: peripheral blood. The receptors were gathered from an elderly man with acute or convalescent COVID-19.

This clone was seen more than once but under ten times. The rearrangement links TRBV10-3 to TRBJ1-2; possible D gene TRBD1, 5 bases. V was cut by 6 bases and J by 6 bases, with 17 bases left in between. Germline V gene lookup returns CDR1 ENHRY and CDR2 SYGVKD. CDR3 length: 14 residues. The CDR3 sequence: CAISKKRDSDGYTF. The CDR3 nucleotides read TGTGCCATCAGCAAAAAGAGGGACTCGGATGGCTACACCTTC.

The V call is TRBV5-1, the J call TRBJ1-1, with 7 positions matching TRBD1. With 0 bases clipped from V and 9 bases from J, the junction kept 11 bases outside the gene matches. This CDR3 spans 15 amino acids. Germline V gives CDR1 SGHRS, CDR2 YFSETQ. The CDR3 region is CASSLAVSGGTKAFF. Here the CDR3 DNA reads TGCGCCAGCAGCTTGGCCGTTTCAGGGGGAACAAAAGCTTTCTTT.

The rearrangement joins TRBV11-2 to TRBJ1-2, with D unclear. The V end was cut by 1 base, the J end by 8 bases, with 14 bases between. Germline CDR1 reads SGHAT; CDR2 reads FQNNGV. The CDR3 runs to 14 residues. CDR3 amino acids: CASSLAPVTWGYTF. In nucleotides, the CDR3 is TGTGCCAGCAGCTTAGCCCCGGTCACCTGGGGCTACACCTTC.

V and J are TRBV5-4 and TRBJ1-2; D not certain. V was clipped by 4 bases and J by 2 bases, with 12 bases between them. Germline V gives CDR1 SGHNT, CDR2 YYREEE (reference sequence). The CDR3 covers 14 residues. The CDR3 is CASSAPDGNYGYTF. The CDR3 DNA reads TGTGCCAGCAGCGCACCCGACGGGAACTATGGCTACACCTTC.

CDR3 DNA: TGTGCCATCAGGCGACAGGGGGCGACCTACGAGCAGTACTTC. Translating it yields CAIRRQGATYEQYF. V is TRBV10-3 and J is TRBJ2-7, with 10 bases identical to TRBD1. This CDR3 has 14 residues. Germline V gene lookup returns CDR1 ENHRY and CDR2 SYGVKD. V trimming: 6 bases; J trimming: 2 bases; junction bases outside the gene matches: 4.